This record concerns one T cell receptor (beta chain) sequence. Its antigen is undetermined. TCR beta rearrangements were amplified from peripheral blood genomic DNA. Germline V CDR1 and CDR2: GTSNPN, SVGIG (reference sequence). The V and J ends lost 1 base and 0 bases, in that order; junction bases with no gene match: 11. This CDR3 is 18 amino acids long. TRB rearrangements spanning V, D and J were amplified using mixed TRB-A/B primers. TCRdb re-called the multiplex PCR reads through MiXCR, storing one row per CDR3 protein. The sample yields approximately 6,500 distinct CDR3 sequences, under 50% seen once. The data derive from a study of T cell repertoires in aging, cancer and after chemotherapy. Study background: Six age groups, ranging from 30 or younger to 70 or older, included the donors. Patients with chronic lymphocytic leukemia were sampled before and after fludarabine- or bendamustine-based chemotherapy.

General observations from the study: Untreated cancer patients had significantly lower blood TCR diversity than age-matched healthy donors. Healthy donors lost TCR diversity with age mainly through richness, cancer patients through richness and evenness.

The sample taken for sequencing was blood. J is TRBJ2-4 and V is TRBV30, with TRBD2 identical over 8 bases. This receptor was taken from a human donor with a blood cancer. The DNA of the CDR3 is TGTGCCTGGAGTGCCCTAGCGGGCCTATCAAGAGCCAAAAACATTCAGTACTTC. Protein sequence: CAWSALAGLSRAKNIQYF.